This TCR beta chain appears in the sequencing data of a study of breast tumors, draining lymph nodes, adjacent tissues. TCRdb re-derived calls from the multiplex PCR reads in MiXCR, one entry per CDR3 protein. This sample has tens of thousands of distinct CDR3 sequences, with about 40% found just once. The CDR3 loop spans 13 amino acids. The V gene lost 7 bases and the J gene lost 6 bases, with 14 bases spanning the gap. This clonotype was counted ten times or more. This clonotype was sampled from a female donor with breast cancer. Some clones in this sample may be carry-over from other donors' samples. Material: breast tumor tissue. This chain uses TRBV12-3 or TRBV12-4 with TRBJ2-3, with D perhaps matching TRBD1 (5 bases). CDR3 protein: CASIRLRADTQYF. Written as DNA, the CDR3 is TGTGCCAGCATTAGGCTCAGGGCGGATACGCAGTATTTT.